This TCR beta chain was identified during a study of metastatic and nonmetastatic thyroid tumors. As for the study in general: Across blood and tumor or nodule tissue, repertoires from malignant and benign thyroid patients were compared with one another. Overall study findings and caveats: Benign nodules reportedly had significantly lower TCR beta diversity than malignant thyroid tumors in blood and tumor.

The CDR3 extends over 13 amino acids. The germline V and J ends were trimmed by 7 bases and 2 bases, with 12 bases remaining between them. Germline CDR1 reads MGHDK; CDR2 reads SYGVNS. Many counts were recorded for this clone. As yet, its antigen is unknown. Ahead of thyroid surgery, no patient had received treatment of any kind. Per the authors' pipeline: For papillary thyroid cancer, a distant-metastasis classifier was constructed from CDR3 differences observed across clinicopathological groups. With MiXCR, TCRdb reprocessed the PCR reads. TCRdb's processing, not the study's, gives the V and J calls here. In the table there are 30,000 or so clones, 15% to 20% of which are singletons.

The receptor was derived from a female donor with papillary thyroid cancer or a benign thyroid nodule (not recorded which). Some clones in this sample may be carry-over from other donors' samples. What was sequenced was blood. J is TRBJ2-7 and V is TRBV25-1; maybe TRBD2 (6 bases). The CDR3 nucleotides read TGTGCCAGCAACCGGACTAAGACCTACGAGCAGTACTTC. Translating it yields CASNRTKTYEQYF.